This paragraph reports one T cell receptor (beta chain). The CDR3 consists of 16 residues. Trimming at V came to 8 bases and at J to 4 bases, leaving 9 bases not matched to a gene. Germline CDR1 ENHRY, CDR2 SYGVKD. Original processing notes: Estimates of nucleated cell counts were drawn from the amplification of reference gene primers. Sequencing used immunoSEQ multiplex PCR; TCRdb keeps in-frame clones, though not all of them. V and J calls plus clone size are reproduced from that table; the DNA served to infer D and trimming. The repertoire holds 120,000 to 150,000 clones, with around 82% as singletons. The data originate from a study of blood T cell repertoires in COVID-19. Background on the study: The study drew acute and convalescent COVID-19 samples from the United States, Italy and Spain. T cells, B-cell-depleted T cells, or PBMCs supplied cDNA or gDNA.

This sequence originates from a human donor in a cohort sampled during active COVID-19. Sequencing was done on a sample of peripheral blood. The chain employs TRBV10-3 and TRBJ2-6, with TRBD1 matching over 9 bases. The CDR3 loop is CAISPTGGNGANVLTF. CDR3 DNA sequence: TGTGCCATCTCCCCGACAGGGGGTAACGGGGCCAACGTCCTGACTTTC.